This is a list of T cell receptor beta chains from one sample in a study of Graves' ophthalmopathy and Graves' hyperthyroidism. TCRdb re-derived calls from the multiplex PCR reads in MiXCR, one entry per CDR3 protein. The repertoire holds about 15,000 distinct CDR3 sequences, with roughly 50% as singletons. The sample comprised peripheral blood. These receptors were taken from a woman aged 25 to 39 with Graves' ophthalmopathy. Each CDR3 is given with its conserved first and last residue. A D gene is named only where the DNA matches it firmly. Clone size is not always given. Where it is, it says once, few, many or a class for expanded clones.

J gene: TRBJ2-7
D gene: TRBD1
V gene: TRBV20-1
clone size: -
CDR3 protein: CSASSRQGVRSYEQYF
CDR3 DNA: TGCAGTGCTAGCTCGCGCCAGGGGGTCCGCTCCTACGAGCAGTACTTC

J gene: TRBJ1-3
D gene: -
V gene: TRBV10-3
clone size: few
CDR3 protein: CAISVASRGTYGNTIYF
CDR3 DNA: TGTGCCATCAGTGTGGCGAGCAGGGGCACCTACGGAAACACCATATATTTT

J gene: TRBJ1-2
D gene: -
V gene: TRBV20-1
clone size: many
CDR3 protein: CSALNDRSRTGGYTF
CDR3 DNA: TGCAGTGCTCTAAATGACAGGTCCCGAACGGGCGGTTACACCTTC

J gene: TRBJ1-6
D gene: -
V gene: TRBV13
clone size: -
CDR3 protein: CASSLGGHTVNSPLHF
CDR3 DNA: TGTGCCAGCAGCTTAGGCGGGCATACCGTGAATTCACCCCTCCACTTT

J gene: TRBJ2-1
D gene: -
V gene: TRBV10-2
clone size: -
CDR3 protein: CASSFPTPGDIYNEQFF
CDR3 DNA: TGCGCCAGCAGTTTTCCAACCCCTGGGGATATCTACAATGAGCAGTTCTTC

J gene: TRBJ2-7
D gene: -
V gene: TRBV20-1
clone size: -
CDR3 protein: CSARTTTRGTYEQYF
CDR3 DNA: TGCAGTGCTAGGACGACCACTAGGGGCACCTACGAGCAGTACTTC

J gene: TRBJ2-2
D gene: -
V gene: TRBV2
clone size: -
CDR3 protein: CASGPRRERGELFF
CDR3 DNA: TGTGCCAGCGGCCCAAGGAGGGAGCGCGGGGAGCTGTTTTTT

J gene: TRBJ2-6
D gene: -
V gene: TRBV12-3/TRBV12-4
clone size: few
CDR3 protein: CASSLGRSGANVLTF
CDR3 DNA: TGTGCCAGCAGTTTAGGGAGATCTGGGGCCAACGTCCTGACTTTC

J gene: TRBJ2-3
D gene: -
V gene: TRBV25-1
clone size: few
CDR3 protein: CASSEQNTDTQYF
CDR3 DNA: TGTGCCAGCAGTGAACAAAACACAGATACGCAGTATTTT

J gene: TRBJ2-2
D gene: TRBD1
V gene: TRBV6-5
clone size: -
CDR3 protein: CASSRRQGRTGELFF
CDR3 DNA: TGTGCCAGCAGTCGCAGACAGGGGAGAACCGGGGAGCTGTTTTTT

J gene: TRBJ2-1
D gene: TRBD2
V gene: TRBV19
clone size: -
CDR3 protein: CASSMGSGGRAGNEQFF
CDR3 DNA: TGTGCCAGTAGTATGGGCTCGGGCGGGAGGGCCGGGAATGAGCAGTTCTTC

J gene: TRBJ2-5
D gene: -
V gene: TRBV7-2
clone size: -
CDR3 protein: CASSAGTNEETQYF
CDR3 DNA: TGTGCCAGCAGCGCCGGGACAAATGAAGAGACCCAGTACTTC

J gene: TRBJ2-2
D gene: -
V gene: TRBV10-3
clone size: -
CDR3 protein: CAISEPPPKTGELFF
CDR3 DNA: TGTGCCATCAGTGAACCCCCGCCTAAGACCGGGGAGCTGTTTTTT

J gene: TRBJ2-1
D gene: TRBD2
V gene: TRBV20-1
clone size: medium-sized
CDR3 protein: CSASPREGSYNEQFF
CDR3 DNA: TGCAGTGCCTCCCCCCGGGAGGGGTCCTACAATGAGCAGTTCTTC

J gene: TRBJ2-1
D gene: -
V gene: TRBV11-2
clone size: few
CDR3 protein: CASSLQPNNEQFF
CDR3 DNA: TGTGCCAGCAGCTTACAACCCAACAATGAGCAGTTCTTC

J gene: TRBJ2-5
D gene: TRBD1
V gene: TRBV9
clone size: few
CDR3 protein: CASSAGQGAGETQYF
CDR3 DNA: TGTGCCAGCAGCGCTGGACAGGGGGCCGGGGAGACCCAGTACTTC

J gene: TRBJ2-1
D gene: -
V gene: TRBV30
clone size: -
CDR3 protein: CAWSLAGEQFF
CDR3 DNA: TGTGCCTGGAGTTTGGCGGGTGAGCAGTTCTTC

J gene: TRBJ1-6
D gene: TRBD1
V gene: TRBV6-5
clone size: few
CDR3 protein: CASRRDSDSPLHF
CDR3 DNA: TGTGCCAGCAGGCGGGACAGCGATTCACCCCTCCACTTT

J gene: TRBJ2-2
D gene: TRBD1
V gene: TRBV6-4
clone size: once
CDR3 protein: CASSDGTASNTGELFF
CDR3 DNA: TGTGCCAGCAGTGATGGGACAGCCTCGAACACCGGGGAGCTGTTTTTT

J gene: TRBJ1-5
D gene: -
V gene: TRBV6-6
clone size: once
CDR3 protein: CASSSYVGSRGNQPQHF
CDR3 DNA: TGTGCCAGCAGTTCCTATGTGGGATCGAGGGGCAATCAGCCCCAGCATTTT

J gene: TRBJ2-1
D gene: -
V gene: TRBV15
clone size: once
CDR3 protein: CATSRPRGGNNEQFF
CDR3 DNA: TGTGCCACCAGCAGACCCCGCGGGGGCAACAATGAGCAGTTCTTC

J gene: TRBJ1-2
D gene: TRBD1
V gene: TRBV2
clone size: -
CDR3 protein: CASSGDRSFYGYTF
CDR3 DNA: TGTGCCAGCAGTGGGGACAGATCCTTCTATGGCTACACCTTC

J gene: TRBJ2-5
D gene: TRBD2
V gene: TRBV29-1
clone size: -
CDR3 protein: CSGTSGWEETQYF
CDR3 DNA: TGCAGCGGGACTAGCGGTTGGGAAGAGACCCAGTACTTC

J gene: TRBJ1-1
D gene: -
V gene: TRBV7-2
clone size: -
CDR3 protein: CASSTDRTINTEAFF
CDR3 DNA: TGTGCCAGCAGCACGGACAGAACCATAAACACTGAAGCTTTCTTT

J gene: TRBJ2-7
D gene: -
V gene: TRBV7-2
clone size: medium-sized
CDR3 protein: CASSLGQYKGYEQYF
CDR3 DNA: TGTGCCAGCAGCCTCGGACAGTATAAAGGATACGAGCAGTACTTC

J gene: TRBJ2-3
D gene: -
V gene: TRBV6-6
clone size: medium-sized
CDR3 protein: CASSYATPGAQVYF
CDR3 DNA: TGTGCCAGCAGTTATGCTACCCCGGGGGCTCAGGTGTATTTT

J gene: TRBJ1-4
D gene: -
V gene: TRBV24-1
clone size: -
CDR3 protein: CATSQGIGEKLFF
CDR3 DNA: TGTGCCACCAGTCAGGGGATAGGTGAAAAACTGTTTTTT

J gene: TRBJ1-2
D gene: -
V gene: TRBV2
clone size: -
CDR3 protein: CASRGAGEGYGYTF
CDR3 DNA: TGTGCCAGCAGGGGGGCAGGGGAGGGCTATGGCTACACCTTC

J gene: TRBJ1-5
D gene: -
V gene: TRBV5-1
clone size: -
CDR3 protein: CVSSEGRGVHQPQHF
CDR3 DNA: TGCGTCAGCAGCGAAGGGAGAGGGGTTCATCAACCCCAGCATTTT

J gene: TRBJ1-5
D gene: TRBD1
V gene: TRBV20-1
clone size: few
CDR3 protein: CSAPGTEVWPQHF
CDR3 DNA: TGCAGTGCACCTGGGACAGAGGTTTGGCCCCAGCATTTT

J gene: TRBJ2-5
D gene: TRBD2
V gene: TRBV6-2/TRBV6-3
clone size: -
CDR3 protein: CASRRLAGGAGETQYF
CDR3 DNA: TGTGCCAGCAGGCGATTAGCGGGAGGGGCGGGAGAGACCCAGTACTTC

J gene: TRBJ2-7
D gene: TRBD2
V gene: TRBV20-1
clone size: few
CDR3 protein: CSATPGLAGLNEQYF
CDR3 DNA: TGCAGTGCAACACCGGGACTAGCGGGACTCAACGAGCAGTACTTC